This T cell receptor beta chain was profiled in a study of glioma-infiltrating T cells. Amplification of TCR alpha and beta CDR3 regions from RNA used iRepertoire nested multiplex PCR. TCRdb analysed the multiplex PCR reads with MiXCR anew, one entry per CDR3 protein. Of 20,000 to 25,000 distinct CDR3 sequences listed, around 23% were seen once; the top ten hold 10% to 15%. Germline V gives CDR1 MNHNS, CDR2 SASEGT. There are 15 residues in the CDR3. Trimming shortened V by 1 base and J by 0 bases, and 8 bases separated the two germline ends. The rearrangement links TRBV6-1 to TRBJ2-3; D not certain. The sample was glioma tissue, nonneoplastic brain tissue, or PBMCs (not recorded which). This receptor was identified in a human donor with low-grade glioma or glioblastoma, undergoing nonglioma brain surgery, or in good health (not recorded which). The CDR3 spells CASSEVPDSTDTQYF. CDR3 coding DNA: TGTGCCAGCAGTGAAGTACCGGACAGCACAGATACGCAGTATTTT.